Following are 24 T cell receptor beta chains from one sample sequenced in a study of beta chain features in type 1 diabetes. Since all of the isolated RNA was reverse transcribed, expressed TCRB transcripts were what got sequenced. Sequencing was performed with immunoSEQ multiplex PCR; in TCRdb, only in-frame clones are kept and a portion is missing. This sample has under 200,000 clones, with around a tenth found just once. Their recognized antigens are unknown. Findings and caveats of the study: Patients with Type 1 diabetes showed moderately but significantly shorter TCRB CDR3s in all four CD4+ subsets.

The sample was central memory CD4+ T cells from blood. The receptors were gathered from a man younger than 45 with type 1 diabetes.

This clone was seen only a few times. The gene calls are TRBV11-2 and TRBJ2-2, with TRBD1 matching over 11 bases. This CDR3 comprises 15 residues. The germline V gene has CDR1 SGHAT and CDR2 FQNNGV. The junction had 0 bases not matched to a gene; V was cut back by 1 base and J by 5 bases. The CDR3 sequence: CASSLGDRGTGELFF. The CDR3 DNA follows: TGTGCCAGCAGCTTAGGGGACAGGGGGACCGGGGAGCTGTTTTTT.

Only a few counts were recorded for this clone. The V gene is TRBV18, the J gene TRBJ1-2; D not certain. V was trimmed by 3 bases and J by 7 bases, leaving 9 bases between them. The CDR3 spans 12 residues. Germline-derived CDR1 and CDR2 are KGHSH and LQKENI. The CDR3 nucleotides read TGTGCCAGCTCACCCAGTTTTGGTGGCTACACCTTC. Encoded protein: CASSPSFGGYTF.

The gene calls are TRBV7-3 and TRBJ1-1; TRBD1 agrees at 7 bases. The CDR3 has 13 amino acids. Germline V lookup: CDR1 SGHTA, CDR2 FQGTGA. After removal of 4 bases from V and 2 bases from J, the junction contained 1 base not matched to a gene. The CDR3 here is CASSWDSNTEAFF. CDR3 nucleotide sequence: TGTGCCAGCAGCTGGGACAGTAACACTGAAGCTTTCTTT. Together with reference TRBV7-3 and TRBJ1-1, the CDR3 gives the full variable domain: GAGVSQTPSNKVTEKGKYVELRCDPISGHTALYWYRQSLGQGPEFLIYFQGTGAADDSGLPNDRFFAVRPEGSVSTLKIQRTERGDSAVYLCASSWDSNTEAFFGQGTRLTVV.

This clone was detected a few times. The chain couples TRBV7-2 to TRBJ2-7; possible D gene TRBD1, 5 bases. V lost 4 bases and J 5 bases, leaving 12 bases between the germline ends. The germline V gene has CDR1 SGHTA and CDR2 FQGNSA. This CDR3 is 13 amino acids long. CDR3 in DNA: TGTGCCAGCAGCTGGGGCCCCCTTGACGAGCAGTACTTC. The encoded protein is CASSWGPLDEQYF.

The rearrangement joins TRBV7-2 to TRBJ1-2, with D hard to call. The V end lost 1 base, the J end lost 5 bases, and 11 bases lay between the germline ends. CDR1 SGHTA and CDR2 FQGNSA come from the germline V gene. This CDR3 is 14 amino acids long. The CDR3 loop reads CASSLGGPRYGYTF. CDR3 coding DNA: TGTGCCAGCAGCTTAGGAGGGCCCCGTTATGGCTACACCTTC.

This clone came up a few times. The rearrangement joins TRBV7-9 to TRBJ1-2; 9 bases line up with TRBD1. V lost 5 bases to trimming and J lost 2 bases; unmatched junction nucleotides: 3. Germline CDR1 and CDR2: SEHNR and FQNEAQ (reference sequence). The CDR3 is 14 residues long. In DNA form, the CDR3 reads TGTGCCAGCAGCCCAGGACAGGGGAACTATGGCTACACCTTC. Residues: CASSPGQGNYGYTF.

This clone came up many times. CDR3 nucleotide sequence: TGTGCCAGCAGCTTTGACAGGATCAATGAGCAGTTCTTC. Its protein product is CASSFDRINEQFF. J is TRBJ2-1 and V is TRBV5-4, with D perhaps TRBD1 (6 bases). Germline V gene sequence: CDR1 SGHNT, CDR2 YYREEE (reference sequence). CDR3 length: 13 residues. With 2 bases removed from V and 6 bases from J, the gap between germline ends came to 9 bases.

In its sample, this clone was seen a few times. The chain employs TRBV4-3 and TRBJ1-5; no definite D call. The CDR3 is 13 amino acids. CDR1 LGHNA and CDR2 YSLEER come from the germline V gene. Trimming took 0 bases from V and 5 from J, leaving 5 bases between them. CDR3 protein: CASSQERDQPQHF. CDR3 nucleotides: TGCGCCAGCAGCCAAGAACGGGATCAGCCCCAGCATTTT.

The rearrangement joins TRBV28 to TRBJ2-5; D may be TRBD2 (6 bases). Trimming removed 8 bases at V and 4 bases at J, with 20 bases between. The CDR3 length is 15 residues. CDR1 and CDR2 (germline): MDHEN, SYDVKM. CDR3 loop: CASGLKDGPPETQYF. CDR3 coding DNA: TGTGCCAGCGGACTAAAGGACGGACCCCCAGAGACCCAGTACTTC.

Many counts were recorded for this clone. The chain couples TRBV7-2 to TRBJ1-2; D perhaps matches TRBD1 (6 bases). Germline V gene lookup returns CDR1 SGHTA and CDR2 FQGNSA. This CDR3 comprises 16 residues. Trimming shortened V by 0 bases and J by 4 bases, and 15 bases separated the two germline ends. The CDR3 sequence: CASSLAPTGSGYGYTF. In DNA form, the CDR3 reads TGTGCCAGCAGCTTAGCCCCCACAGGGTCTGGCTATGGCTACACCTTC.

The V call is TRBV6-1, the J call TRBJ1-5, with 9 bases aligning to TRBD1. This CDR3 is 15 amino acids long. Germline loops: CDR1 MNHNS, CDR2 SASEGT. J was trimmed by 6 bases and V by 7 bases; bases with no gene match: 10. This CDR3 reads CASTWTGAVGQPQHF. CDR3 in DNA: TGTGCCAGCACCTGGACAGGGGCAGTAGGTCAGCCCCAGCATTTT.

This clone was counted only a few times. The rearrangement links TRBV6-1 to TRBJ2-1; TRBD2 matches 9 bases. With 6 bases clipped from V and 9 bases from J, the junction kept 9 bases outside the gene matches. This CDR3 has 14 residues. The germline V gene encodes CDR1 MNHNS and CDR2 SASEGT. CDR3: CASSTSGYRGEQFF. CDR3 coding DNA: TGTGCCAGCAGCACTAGCGGGTATAGAGGTGAGCAGTTCTTC.

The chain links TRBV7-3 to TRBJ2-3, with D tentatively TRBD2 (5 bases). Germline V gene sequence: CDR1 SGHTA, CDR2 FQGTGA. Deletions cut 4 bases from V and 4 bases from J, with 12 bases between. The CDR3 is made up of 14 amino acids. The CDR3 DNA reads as TGTGCCAGCAGCTCCGGCCTAGCTCCAGATACGCAGTATTTT. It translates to CASSSGLAPDTQYF.

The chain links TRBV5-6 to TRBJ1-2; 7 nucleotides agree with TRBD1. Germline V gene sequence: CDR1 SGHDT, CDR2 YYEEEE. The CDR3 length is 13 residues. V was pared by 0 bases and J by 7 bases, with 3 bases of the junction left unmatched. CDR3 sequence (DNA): TGTGCCAGCAGCTTGGTTCAGGGGGGTGGCTACACCTTC. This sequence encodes CASSLVQGGGYTF.

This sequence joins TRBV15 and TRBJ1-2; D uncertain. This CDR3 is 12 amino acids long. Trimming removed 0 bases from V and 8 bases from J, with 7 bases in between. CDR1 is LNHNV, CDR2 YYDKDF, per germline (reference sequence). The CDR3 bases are TGTGCCACCAGCAGAGATCGCCAGGGCTACACCTTC. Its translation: CATSRDRQGYTF.

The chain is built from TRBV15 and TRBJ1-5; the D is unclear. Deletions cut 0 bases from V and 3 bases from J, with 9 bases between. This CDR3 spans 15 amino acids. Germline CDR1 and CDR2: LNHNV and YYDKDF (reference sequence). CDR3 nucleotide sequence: TGTGCCACCAGCAGAGATGGAGTCCCCAATCAGCCCCAGCATTTT. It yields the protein CATSRDGVPNQPQHF.

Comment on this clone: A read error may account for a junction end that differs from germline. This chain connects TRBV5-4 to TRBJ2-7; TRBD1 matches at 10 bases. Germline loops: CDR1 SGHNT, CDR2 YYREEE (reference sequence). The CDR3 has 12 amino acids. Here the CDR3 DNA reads TGTGCCAGCAGCTCAGGACAGGGGGAGCAGTGCTTC. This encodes CASSSGQGEQCF. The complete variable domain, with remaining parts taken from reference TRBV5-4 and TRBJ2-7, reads ETGVTQSPTHLIKTRGQQVTLRCSSQSGHNTVSWYQQALGQGPQFIFQYYREEENGRGNFPPRFSGLQFPNYSSELNVNALELDDSALYLCASSSGQGEQCFGPGTRLTVT.

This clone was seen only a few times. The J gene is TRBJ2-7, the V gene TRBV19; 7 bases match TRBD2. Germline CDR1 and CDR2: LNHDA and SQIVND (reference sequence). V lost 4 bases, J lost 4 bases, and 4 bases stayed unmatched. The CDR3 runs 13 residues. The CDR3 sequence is CASSTTSVYEQYF. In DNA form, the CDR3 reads TGTGCCAGTAGTACCACTAGCGTGTACGAGCAGTACTTC.

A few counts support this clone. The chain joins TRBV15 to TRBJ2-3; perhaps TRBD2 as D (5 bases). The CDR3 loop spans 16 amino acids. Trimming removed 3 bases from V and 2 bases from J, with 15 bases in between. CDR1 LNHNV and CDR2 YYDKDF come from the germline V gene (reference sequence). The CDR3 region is CATSRDSSRPTDTQYF. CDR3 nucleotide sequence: TGTGCCACCAGCAGGGACTCCAGCAGGCCCACAGATACGCAGTATTTT.

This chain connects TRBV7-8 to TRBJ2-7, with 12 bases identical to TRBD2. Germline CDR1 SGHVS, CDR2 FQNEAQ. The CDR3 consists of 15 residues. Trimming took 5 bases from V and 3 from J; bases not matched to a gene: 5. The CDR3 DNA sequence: TGTGCCAGCAGCACCGGACTAGCGGGACTCTACGAGCAGTACTTC. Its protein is CASSTGLAGLYEQYF.

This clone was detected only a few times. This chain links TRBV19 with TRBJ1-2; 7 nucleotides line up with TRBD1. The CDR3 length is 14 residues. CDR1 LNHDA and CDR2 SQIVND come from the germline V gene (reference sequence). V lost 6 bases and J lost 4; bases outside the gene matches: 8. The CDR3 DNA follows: TGTGCCAGTAGGGGTGGAGACAGGGCCTATGGCTACACCTTC. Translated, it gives CASRGGDRAYGYTF.

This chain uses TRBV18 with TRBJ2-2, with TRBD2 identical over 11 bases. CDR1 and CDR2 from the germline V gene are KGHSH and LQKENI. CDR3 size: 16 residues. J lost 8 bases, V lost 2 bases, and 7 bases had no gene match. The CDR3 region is CASSPRLAGTTGELFF. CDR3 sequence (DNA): TGTGCCAGCTCACCAAGACTAGCGGGAACGACTGGGGAGCTGTTTTTT.

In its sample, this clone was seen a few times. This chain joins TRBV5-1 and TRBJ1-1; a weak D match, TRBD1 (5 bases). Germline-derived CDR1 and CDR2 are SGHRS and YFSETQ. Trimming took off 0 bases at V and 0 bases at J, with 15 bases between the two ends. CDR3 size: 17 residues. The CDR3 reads CASSLGMTALMNTEAFF. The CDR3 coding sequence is TGCGCCAGCAGCTTGGGGATGACAGCCCTCATGAACACTGAAGCTTTCTTT.

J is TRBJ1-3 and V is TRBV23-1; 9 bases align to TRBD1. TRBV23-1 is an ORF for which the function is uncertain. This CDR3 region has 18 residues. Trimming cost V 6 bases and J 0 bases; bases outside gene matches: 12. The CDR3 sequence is CASRHPGQGLSSGNTIYF. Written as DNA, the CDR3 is TGCGCCAGCAGACATCCGGGACAGGGTCTTAGCTCTGGAAACACCATATATTTT.